These T cell receptor beta chains were read from a single sample in a study of follicular helper T cells after annual influenza vaccination. Sequenced by immunoSEQ multiplex PCR; TCRdb stores in-frame clones only, minus some. The profile shows about 11,000 clones, 70% to 80% of them singletons. The sequencing here drew on CXCR5- memory CD4+ T cells sorted from blood, taken 6 weeks after influenza vaccination. These receptors were taken from an adult who received the influenza vaccine. CDR3s include the opening cysteine and the closing phenylalanine or tryptophan. The D gene is left open where the match is weak. The size entry is marked missing in some rows and otherwise reads once, few, many or a size class.

clone_size	v_call	cdr3_length	j_call	d_call	cdr3_nt	cdr3_aa
NA	TRBV18	14	TRBJ2-1	NA	TGTGCCAGCTCCACGGGGGAAGGTGGCGATGAGCAGTTCTTC	CASSTGEGGDEQFF
NA	TRBV7-3	13	TRBJ2-1	NA	TGTGCCAGCAGCCCAGACATATACAATGAGCAGTTCTTC	CASSPDIYNEQFF
NA	TRBV10-3	15	TRBJ1-1	NA	TGTGCCATCAGTACGTCCGGGGTACAAGGAGGGAAAGCTTTCTTT	CAISTSGVQGGKAFF
NA	TRBV5-1	17	TRBJ2-5	NA	TGCGCCAGCAGGCTGGGTGGGGGGCCACGGTACCAAGAGACCCAGTACTTC	CASRLGGGPRYQETQYF
NA	TRBV7-6	16	TRBJ2-1	TRBD2	TGTGCCAGCAGCTTAGCGCGAGCGGGGGGGTACAATGAGCAGTTCTTC	CASSLARAGGYNEQFF
NA	TRBV6-6	15	TRBJ2-7	NA	TGTGCCAGCAGCCGAGTGGGAGCAATCTCCTACGAGCAGTACTTC	CASSRVGAISYEQYF
NA	TRBV5-6	12	TRBJ2-1	NA	TGTGCCAGCAGGAGAGTAGGCAATGAGCAGTTCTTC	CASRRVGNEQFF
NA	TRBV11-3	14	TRBJ1-2	NA	TGTGCCAGCAGCTTGGGTTCGGGGGCGAGTGGCTACACCTTC	CASSLGSGASGYTF
few	TRBV7-6	13	TRBJ1-5	NA	TGTGCCAGCGCCCCCGGGACCCATCAGCCCCAGCATTTT	CASAPGTHQPQHF
NA	TRBV29-1	14	TRBJ2-5	NA	TGCAGCGCCGAGGGAGACAGGGCGGGGGAGACCCAGTACTTC	CSAEGDRAGETQYF
NA	TRBV7-2	14	TRBJ2-3	TRBD2	TGTGCCGCCCAAATAGCGGGGGGTTTAGATACGCAGTATTTT	CAAQIAGGLDTQYF
NA	TRBV2	14	TRBJ1-1	NA	TGTGCCAGCAGTGAAGTTCTCCGGGGGATAGAAGCTTTCTTT	CASSEVLRGIEAFF
few	TRBV10-3	14	TRBJ1-2	NA	TGTGCCATCAGTATACGGAACATTGACTATGGCTACACCTTC	CAISIRNIDYGYTF
NA	TRBV4-3	15	TRBJ2-7	NA	TGCGCCAGCAGCCGAGTCAGGGACGGATCCTACGAGCAGTACTTC	CASSRVRDGSYEQYF
NA	TRBV21-1	15	TRBJ1-2	NA	TGTGCCAGCAGCAACCCCTATGGGAATAACTATGGCTACACCTTC	CASSNPYGNNYGYTF
NA	TRBV25-1	14	TRBJ1-5	TRBD1	TGTGCCAGCAGTGCAAGCAGGGGGCAACAGCCCCAGCATTTT	CASSASRGQQPQHF
NA	TRBV6-5	14	TRBJ1-1	NA	TGTGCCAGCAGTTACTCAACCGGGGGCACTGAAGCTTTCTTT	CASSYSTGGTEAFF
NA	TRBV19	14	TRBJ2-6	NA	TGTGCCAGTAGTCGGGGGTCTGGGGCCAACGTCCTGACTTTC	CASSRGSGANVLTF
NA	TRBV2	14	TRBJ1-1	NA	TGTGCCAGCAGTGAAGGAAGCATGAACACTGAAGCTTTCTTT	CASSEGSMNTEAFF
NA	TRBV27	14	TRBJ1-1	TRBD1	TGTGCCAGCAGATGGGGGACAGGAACCGGTCGCGCTTTCTTT	CASRWGTGTGRAFF
NA	TRBV5-1	13	TRBJ1-2	NA	TGCGCCAGCAGCTTGCCGTCTAACTATGGCTACACCTTC	CASSLPSNYGYTF
NA	TRBV7-9	13	TRBJ1-2	NA	TGTGCCAGCAGCTTGGTGAGGGGGGAAAACTACACCTTC	CASSLVRGENYTF
NA	TRBV6-6	15	TRBJ1-2	NA	TGTGCCAGCAGTTACGCCAGAAAACCTAACTATGGCTACACCTTC	CASSYARKPNYGYTF
NA	TRBV4-2	14	TRBJ2-3	NA	TGTGCCAGCAGCCCCCAGACCCGAACGGATACGCAGTATTTT	CASSPQTRTDTQYF
NA	TRBV5-4	16	TRBJ2-3	TRBD2	TGTGCCAGCAGCCCAGGTGGGAGGGGACCCACAGATACGCAGTATTTT	CASSPGGRGPTDTQYF
NA	TRBV4-1	14	TRBJ1-5	NA	TGCGCCAGCAGACCCCTCCCGGGGCCCCAGCCCCAGCATTTT	CASRPLPGPQPQHF
few	TRBV5-1	12	TRBJ1-1	NA	TGCGCCAGCAGGGAGATGAACACTGAAGCTTTCTTT	CASREMNTEAFF
NA	TRBV18	17	TRBJ1-5	TRBD1	TGTGCCAGTTCGACCGGGACAGTCCCTTCTAGCAATCAGCCCCAGCATTTT	CASSTGTVPSSNQPQHF
NA	TRBV19	16	TRBJ2-3	NA	TGTGCCAGTGGTAGCTCCCCTCAGGTTAGCACAGATACGCAGTATTTT	CASGSSPQVSTDTQYF
NA	TRBV19	15	TRBJ2-1	TRBD1	TGTGCCAGTAGTATAAAGGGACAGGGTGGGAATGAGCAGTTCTTC	CASSIKGQGGNEQFF
NA	TRBV6-5	13	TRBJ1-1	NA	TGTGCCAGCAGTTACTCAGACACAAAGGAAGCTTTCTTT	CASSYSDTKEAFF
NA	TRBV2	13	TRBJ2-2	NA	TGTGCCAGCAGGACAGAGACCACCGGGGAGCTGTTTTTT	CASRTETTGELFF
once	TRBV11-3	12	TRBJ1-3	NA	TGTGCCAGCAGCTTACAGGGGAACACCATATATTTT	CASSLQGNTIYF
NA	TRBV5-6	18	TRBJ2-4	NA	TGTGCCAGCAGCCAGACCAGACTAGTGGGGCCGGCCAAAAACATTCAGTACTTC	CASSQTRLVGPAKNIQYF
once	TRBV6-6	13	TRBJ1-1	NA	TGTGCCAGCAGCTTGAAGTGGGGCACTGAAGCTTTCTTT	CASSLKWGTEAFF
NA	TRBV6-5	14	TRBJ1-1	NA	TGTGCCAGCAGTCGGACCGATATGAACACTGAAGCTTTCTTT	CASSRTDMNTEAFF
NA	TRBV5-1	14	TRBJ1-6	NA	TGCGCCAGCAGATCAACAGGGAGTAATTCACCCCTCCACTTT	CASRSTGSNSPLHF
NA	TRBV2	15	TRBJ2-5	TRBD2	TGTGCCAGCAGTACCCAGCGGGGGGGCTTGGAGACCCAGTACTTC	CASSTQRGGLETQYF
NA	TRBV6-6	14	TRBJ2-2	NA	TGTGCCAGCAGTTACGACAGATACACCGGGGAGCTGTTTTTT	CASSYDRYTGELFF
NA	TRBV10-3	15	TRBJ2-1	NA	TGTGCCATCAGTGATTTTACCCTAGGCCACAATGAGCAGTTCTTC	CAISDFTLGHNEQFF
NA	TRBV6-5	16	TRBJ2-1	TRBD1	TGTGCCAGCAGTTACTTCGGACAGGGGGCAATCAATGAGCAGTTCTTC	CASSYFGQGAINEQFF
once	TRBV18	13	TRBJ2-5	NA	TGTGCCAGCTCACCACTTGGGGGAGAGACCCAGTACTTC	CASSPLGGETQYF
NA	TRBV19	16	TRBJ2-3	TRBD1	TGTGCCAGTAGTATTGCAGGGGGTCCGGTCACAGATACGCAGTATTTT	CASSIAGGPVTDTQYF
NA	TRBV29-1	13	TRBJ1-2	NA	TGCAGCGTTGATGGCTTAGGGGTACAGGGCTACACCTTC	CSVDGLGVQGYTF
NA	TRBV21-1	18	TRBJ2-2	NA	TGTGCCAGCAGCAAACCGGGACTAGCGGGGGCCGACACCGGGGAGCTGTTTTTT	CASSKPGLAGADTGELFF
NA	TRBV27	16	TRBJ1-6	TRBD1	TGTGCCAGCAGTGCCACTACAGGGGTTGGTAATTCACCCCTCCACTTT	CASSATTGVGNSPLHF
few	TRBV5-1	15	TRBJ2-5	TRBD2	TGCGCCAGCAGCTTACGGGGGGGGTCCCAAGAGACCCAGTACTTC	CASSLRGGSQETQYF
NA	TRBV18	16	TRBJ1-1	NA	TGTGCCAGCTCCCACGATCGGCTGGGGATGAACACTGAAGCTTTCTTT	CASSHDRLGMNTEAFF
NA	TRBV6-6	14	TRBJ1-1	NA	TGTGCCAGCAGTTACGGGGGGCTGAACACTGAAGCTTTCTTT	CASSYGGLNTEAFF
NA	TRBV11-1	15	TRBJ1-4	NA	TGTGCCAGCAGCTTTTCAGGAGACAGGAATGAAAAACTGTTTTTT	CASSFSGDRNEKLFF
NA	TRBV2	14	TRBJ2-2	NA	TGTGCCAGCAGTCTTCTCCGCGAGTCCGGGGAGCTGTTTTTT	CASSLLRESGELFF
few	TRBV19	14	TRBJ1-2	NA	TGTGCCAGTAGTATCGAACAGAGCCCCTATGGCTACACCTTC	CASSIEQSPYGYTF
few	TRBV6-5	13	TRBJ2-7	NA	TGTGCCAGCAGTTACCAGTACCCCTACGAGCAGTACTTC	CASSYQYPYEQYF
few	TRBV5-1	14	TRBJ1-2	NA	TGCGCCAGCAGCTTGGTCTCAGGCCAGGAGGGCTACACCTTC	CASSLVSGQEGYTF
once	TRBV7-9	15	TRBJ1-2	TRBD1	TGTGCCAGCAGTCGAGCCGGGACAGCTTTCCGTGGCTACACCTTC	CASSRAGTAFRGYTF
NA	TRBV7-3	12	TRBJ2-1	NA	TGTGCCAGCAGCTTAACAAGAAATGAGCAGTTCTTC	CASSLTRNEQFF
NA	TRBV5-1	13	TRBJ2-1	NA	TGCGCCAGCAGCTCTGCAGAAAACAATGAGCAGTTCTTC	CASSSAENNEQFF
NA	TRBV9	14	TRBJ2-3	TRBD1	TGTGCCAGCAGCGTAGGAGGGGGCCTGGATACGCAGTATTTT	CASSVGGGLDTQYF
NA	TRBV7-9	16	TRBJ2-3	TRBD1	TGTGCCAGCAGCAAACAGGGGGCGGTTGGCACAGATACGCAGTATTTT	CASSKQGAVGTDTQYF
NA	TRBV5-4	15	TRBJ2-6	NA	TGTGCCAGCAGCTTTTGGGGGCCCGGGGCCAACGTCCTGACTTTC	CASSFWGPGANVLTF